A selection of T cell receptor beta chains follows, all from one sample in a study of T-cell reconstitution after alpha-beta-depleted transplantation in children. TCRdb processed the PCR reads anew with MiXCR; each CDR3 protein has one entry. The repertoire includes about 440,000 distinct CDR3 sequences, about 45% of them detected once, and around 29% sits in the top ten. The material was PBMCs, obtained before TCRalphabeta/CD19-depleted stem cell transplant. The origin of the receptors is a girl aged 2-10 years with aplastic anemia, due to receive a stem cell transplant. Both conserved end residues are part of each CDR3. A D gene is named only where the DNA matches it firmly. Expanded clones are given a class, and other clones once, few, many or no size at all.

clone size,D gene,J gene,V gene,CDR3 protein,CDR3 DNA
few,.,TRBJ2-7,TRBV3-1,CASSQGGADYEQYF,TGTGCCAGCAGCCAAGGAGGGGCTGACTACGAGCAGTACTTC
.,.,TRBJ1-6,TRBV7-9,CASSLARIGSSYNSPLHF,TGTGCCAGCAGCTTAGCGCGGATAGGGAGCTCCTATAATTCACCCCTCCACTTT
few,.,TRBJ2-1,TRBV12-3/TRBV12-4,CASSWGSSYNEQFF,TGTGCCAGCAGTTGGGGGAGCTCCTACAATGAGCAGTTCTTC
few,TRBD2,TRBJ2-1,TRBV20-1,CSALSTSGSNEQFF,TGCAGTGCTCTTTCTACTAGCGGGAGCAATGAGCAGTTCTTC
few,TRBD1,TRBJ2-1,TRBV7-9,CASSLGDRVHEQFF,TGTGCCAGCAGCTTAGGGGACAGGGTCCATGAGCAGTTCTTC
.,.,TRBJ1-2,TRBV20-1,CSASPDGYTF,TGCAGTGCTAGCCCAGATGGCTACACCTTC
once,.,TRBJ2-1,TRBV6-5,CASSYDAGDEQFF,TGTGCCAGCAGTTACGACGCGGGCGATGAGCAGTTCTTC
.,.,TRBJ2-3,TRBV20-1,CSAITRPLDTQYF,TGCAGTGCCATCACTAGACCCTTAGATACGCAGTATTTT
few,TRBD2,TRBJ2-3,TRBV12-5,CASGSSGNFDTQYF,TGTGCTAGTGGCTCCAGCGGGAATTTTGATACGCAGTATTTT
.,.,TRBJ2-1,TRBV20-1,CSARAPKGPEQFF,TGCAGTGCTAGGGCCCCCAAGGGGCCTGAGCAGTTCTTC